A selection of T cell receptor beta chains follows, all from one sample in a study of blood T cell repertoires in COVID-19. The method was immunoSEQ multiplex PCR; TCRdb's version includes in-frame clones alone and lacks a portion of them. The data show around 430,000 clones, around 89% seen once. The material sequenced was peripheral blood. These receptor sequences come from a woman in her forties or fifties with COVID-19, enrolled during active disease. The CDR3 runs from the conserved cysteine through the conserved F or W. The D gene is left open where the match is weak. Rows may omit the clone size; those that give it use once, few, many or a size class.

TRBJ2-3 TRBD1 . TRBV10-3 CAISESGQGPDTQYF TGTGCCATCAGTGAGTCGGGACAGGGGCCAGATACGCAGTATTTT
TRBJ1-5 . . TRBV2 CASSEWTATNQPQHF TGTGCCAGCAGTGAATGGACAGCTACCAATCAGCCCCAGCATTTT
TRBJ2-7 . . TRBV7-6 CASSLVAREQYF TGTGCCAGCAGCTTAGTAGCAAGGGAGCAGTACTTC
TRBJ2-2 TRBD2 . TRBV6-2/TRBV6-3 CASSYGSGGNTGELFF TGTGCCAGCAGTTACGGCAGCGGGGGGAACACCGGGGAGCTGTTTTTT
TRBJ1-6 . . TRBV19 CASSMGTPWSSYNSPLHF TGTGCCAGTAGTATGGGGACACCGTGGAGCTCCTATAATTCACCCCTCCACTTT
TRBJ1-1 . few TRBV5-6 CASSGPQGEAFF TGTGCCAGCAGCGGACCACAGGGTGAAGCTTTCTTT
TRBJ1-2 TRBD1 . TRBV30 CAWSVGGRGYVGYTF TGTGCCTGGAGTGTCGGTGGCAGGGGGTACGTCGGCTACACCTTC
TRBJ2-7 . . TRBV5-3 CARRTGGTTSGSYEQYF TGTGCCAGAAGGACAGGGGGGACGACTAGCGGCTCCTACGAGCAGTACTTC
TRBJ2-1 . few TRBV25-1 CASTSGDLTMSEQFF TGTGCCAGCACCTCAGGGGACCTCACAATGAGTGAGCAGTTCTTC
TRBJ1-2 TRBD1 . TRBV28 CASSIHQGGYGYTF TGTGCCAGCAGTATCCATCAGGGGGGATATGGCTACACCTTC
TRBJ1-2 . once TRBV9 CASSVVSRGGYTF TGTGCCAGCAGCGTAGTCAGCAGGGGTGGCTACACCTTC
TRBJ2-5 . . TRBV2 CASYRDTHQETQYF TGTGCCAGCTACCGGGACACGCACCAAGAGACCCAGTACTTC
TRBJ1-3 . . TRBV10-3 CAILDSPGNTIYF TGTGCCATACTGGACAGCCCTGGAAACACCATATATTTT
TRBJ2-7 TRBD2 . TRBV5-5 CASSLERGWTYEQYF TGTGCCAGCAGCCTGGAGCGGGGGTGGACCTACGAGCAGTACTTC
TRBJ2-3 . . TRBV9 CASSVGGGRAADTQYF TGTGCCAGCAGCGTAGGGGGGGGCCGGGCAGCAGATACGCAGTATTTT
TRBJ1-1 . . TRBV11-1 CASSSRWAGRDTEAFF TGTGCCAGCAGCTCTCGTTGGGCAGGGAGGGACACTGAAGCTTTCTTT
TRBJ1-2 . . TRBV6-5 CASVKQDQNYGYTF TGTGCCAGCGTCAAACAGGACCAGAACTATGGCTACACCTTC
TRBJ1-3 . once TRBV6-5 CASSYSPVPSGNTIYF TGTGCCAGCAGTTACTCGCCAGTACCCTCTGGAAACACCATATATTTT
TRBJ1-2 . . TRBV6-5 CASSSGEGYTF TGTGCCAGCAGTTCTGGGGAGGGCTACACCTTC
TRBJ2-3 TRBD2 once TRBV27 CASSLLAAGTDTQYF TGTGCCAGCAGTTTACTAGCGGCCGGCACAGATACGCAGTATTTT
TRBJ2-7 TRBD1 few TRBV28 CASIRTGGNEQYF TGTGCCAGCATTAGGACAGGTGGGAACGAGCAGTACTTC
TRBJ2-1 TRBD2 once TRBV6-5 CASRPSGGVGQWFF TGTGCCAGCAGACCTAGCGGTGGGGTTGGTCAATGGTTCTTC
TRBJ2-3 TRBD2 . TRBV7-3 CASSQSGGALRADTQYF TGTGCCAGCAGCCAAAGCGGGGGGGCACTTAGGGCAGATACGCAGTATTTT
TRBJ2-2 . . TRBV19 CAASKERTRTGELFF TGTGCCGCTAGTAAAGAGAGGACTCGGACCGGGGAGCTGTTTTTT
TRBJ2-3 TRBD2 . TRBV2 CASSDPSGGIDTQYF TGTGCCAGCAGTGATCCCAGCGGGGGTATAGATACGCAGTATTTT
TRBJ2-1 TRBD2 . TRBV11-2 CASSSLPGLAGVPGQFF TGTGCCAGCAGCTCTTTACCGGGACTAGCGGGGGTCCCCGGGCAGTTCTTC
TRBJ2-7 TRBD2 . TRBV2 CASSGGFYEQYF TGTGCCAGCTCGGGGGGGTTCTACGAGCAGTACTTC
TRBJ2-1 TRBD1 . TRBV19 CASSTYRGPDNEQFF TGTGCCAGTAGTACCTACAGGGGACCCGACAATGAGCAGTTCTTC
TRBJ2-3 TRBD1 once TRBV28 CASSYRGQGDTQYF TGTGCCAGCAGCTACAGGGGGCAAGGAGATACGCAGTATTTT
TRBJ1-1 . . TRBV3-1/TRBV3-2 CASSQGGQGMFTEAFF TGTGCCAGCAGCCAAGGGGGGCAGGGGATGTTCACTGAAGCTTTCTTT
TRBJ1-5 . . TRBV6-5 CASRAGASNQPQHF TGTGCCAGCAGGGCAGGGGCTAGCAATCAGCCCCAGCATTTT
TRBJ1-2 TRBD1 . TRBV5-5 CASKGVTGIFSGYTF TGTGCCAGCAAAGGGGTGACAGGGATATTCTCTGGCTACACCTTC
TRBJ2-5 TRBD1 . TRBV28 CASLRQGQETQYF TGTGCCAGCCTTCGACAGGGTCAAGAGACCCAGTACTTC
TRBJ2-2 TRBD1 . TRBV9 CASSLRQGGTGELFF TGTGCCAGCAGCCTTCGACAGGGGGGCACCGGGGAGCTGTTTTTT
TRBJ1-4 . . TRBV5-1 CASSQSTAFHEKLFF TGCGCCAGCAGCCAGTCGACAGCGTTTCATGAAAAACTGTTTTTT
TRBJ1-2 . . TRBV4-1 CASSQGPLYTF TGCGCCAGCAGCCAAGGGCCTCTCTACACCTTC
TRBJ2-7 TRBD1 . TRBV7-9 CASSFGGQSYEQYF TGTGCCAGCAGCTTTGGGGGACAGTCCTACGAGCAGTACTTC